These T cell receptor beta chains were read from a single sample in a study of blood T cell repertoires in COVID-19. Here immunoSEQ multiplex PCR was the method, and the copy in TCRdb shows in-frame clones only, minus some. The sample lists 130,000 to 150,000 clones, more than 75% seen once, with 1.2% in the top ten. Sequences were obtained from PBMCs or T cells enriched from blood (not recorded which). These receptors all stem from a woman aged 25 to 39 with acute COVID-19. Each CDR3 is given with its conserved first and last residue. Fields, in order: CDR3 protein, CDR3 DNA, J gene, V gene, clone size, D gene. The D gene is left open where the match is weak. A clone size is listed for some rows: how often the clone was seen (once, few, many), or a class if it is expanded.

cdr3_aa: CASSLWQGVDGYTF
cdr3_nt: TGTGCCAGCAGCTTGTGGCAGGGGGTGGATGGCTACACCTTC
j_call: TRBJ1-2
v_call: TRBV5-6
clone_size: NA
d_call: TRBD1

cdr3_aa: CASSPRTGYEQYF
cdr3_nt: TGTGCCAGCTCACCACGGACAGGCTACGAGCAGTACTTC
j_call: TRBJ2-7
v_call: TRBV18
clone_size: few
d_call: TRBD1

cdr3_aa: CASRGQVGVGSPLHF
cdr3_nt: TGTGCCAGCAGGGGACAGGTTGGAGTCGGTTCACCCCTCCACTTT
j_call: TRBJ1-6
v_call: TRBV6-5
clone_size: NA
d_call: TRBD1

cdr3_aa: CASSVAGGTYNEQFF
cdr3_nt: TGTGCCAGCAGCGTAGCGGGCGGGACCTACAATGAGCAGTTCTTC
j_call: TRBJ2-1
v_call: TRBV9
clone_size: NA
d_call: NA

cdr3_aa: CARSHYEKLFF
cdr3_nt: TGTGCCAGGTCCCATTATGAAAAACTGTTTTTT
j_call: TRBJ1-4
v_call: TRBV3-1/TRBV3-2
clone_size: NA
d_call: NA

cdr3_aa: CASSAEWGQGDQPQHF
cdr3_nt: TGTGCCAGCAGTGCGGAATGGGGACAGGGTGATCAGCCCCAGCATTTT
j_call: TRBJ1-5
v_call: TRBV2
clone_size: NA
d_call: TRBD1

cdr3_aa: CATGRVRNEAFF
cdr3_nt: TGTGCCACCGGCAGGGTTCGTAATGAAGCTTTCTTT
j_call: TRBJ1-1
v_call: TRBV24-1
clone_size: NA
d_call: NA

cdr3_aa: CASSSSYEQYF
cdr3_nt: TGTGCCAGCAGCAGCTCCTACGAGCAGTACTTC
j_call: TRBJ2-7
v_call: TRBV12-3/TRBV12-4
clone_size: NA
d_call: NA

cdr3_aa: CASSFRGAKMNTEAFF
cdr3_nt: TGTGCCAGCAGCTTCAGGGGAGCTAAAATGAACACTGAAGCTTTCTTT
j_call: TRBJ1-1
v_call: TRBV5-6
clone_size: NA
d_call: NA

cdr3_aa: CATSRGDSNTGELFF
cdr3_nt: TGTGCCACCAGCAGAGGGGACTCGAACACCGGGGAGCTGTTTTTT
j_call: TRBJ2-2
v_call: TRBV15
clone_size: NA
d_call: NA

cdr3_aa: CASSLLAGVEYEQYF
cdr3_nt: TGTGCCAGCAGCTTATTAGCGGGAGTAGAGTACGAGCAGTACTTC
j_call: TRBJ2-7
v_call: TRBV9
clone_size: NA
d_call: TRBD2

cdr3_aa: CASSLLASSLATQYF
cdr3_nt: TGTGCCAGCAGCTTACTTGCGTCTTCTCTCGCGACCCAGTACTTC
j_call: TRBJ2-5
v_call: TRBV7-2
clone_size: NA
d_call: NA

cdr3_aa: CASSFEGGRGNQPQHF
cdr3_nt: TGTGCCAGCAGTTTTGAAGGGGGCAGGGGCAATCAGCCCCAGCATTTT
j_call: TRBJ1-5
v_call: TRBV28
clone_size: NA
d_call: TRBD1

cdr3_aa: CASSLLAGGEGELFF
cdr3_nt: TGTGCCAGCAGCTTACTGGCGGGAGGCGAAGGGGAGCTGTTTTTT
j_call: TRBJ2-2
v_call: TRBV7-3
clone_size: NA
d_call: TRBD2

cdr3_aa: CASQPGNSNNEKLFF
cdr3_nt: TGTGCCAGCCAACCCGGGAACAGCAATAATGAAAAACTGTTTTTT
j_call: TRBJ1-4
v_call: TRBV2
clone_size: NA
d_call: NA

cdr3_aa: CSATDSGASYNEQFF
cdr3_nt: TGCAGCGCCACGGACTCGGGAGCCTCCTACAATGAGCAGTTCTTC
j_call: TRBJ2-1
v_call: TRBV29-1
clone_size: NA
d_call: NA

cdr3_aa: CASSLGGTGFVITQETQYF
cdr3_nt: TGTGCCAGCAGCTTAGGCGGGACAGGGTTCGTCATAACCCAAGAGACCCAGTACTTC
j_call: TRBJ2-5
v_call: TRBV7-2
clone_size: NA
d_call: TRBD1

cdr3_aa: CASSDRPAGAYGYTF
cdr3_nt: TGTGCCAGCAGTGATCGTCCCGCAGGGGCCTATGGCTACACCTTC
j_call: TRBJ1-2
v_call: TRBV6-1
clone_size: NA
d_call: NA

cdr3_aa: CASSLTGSRADTQYF
cdr3_nt: TGTGCCAGCAGTTTAACAGGGTCTAGGGCAGATACGCAGTATTTT
j_call: TRBJ2-3
v_call: TRBV28
clone_size: NA
d_call: NA

cdr3_aa: CASSFGQDTEAFF
cdr3_nt: TGTGCCAGCAGTTTCGGACAGGACACTGAAGCTTTCTTT
j_call: TRBJ1-1
v_call: TRBV7-2
clone_size: NA
d_call: TRBD1

cdr3_aa: CASSPVAGGGGTEAFF
cdr3_nt: TGTGCCAGCAGCCCGGTAGCAGGCGGGGGGGGTACTGAAGCTTTCTTT
j_call: TRBJ1-1
v_call: TRBV5-5
clone_size: few
d_call: NA

cdr3_aa: CASSELVNGWDTEAFF
cdr3_nt: TGTGCCAGCAGCGAACTTGTAAACGGGTGGGACACTGAAGCTTTCTTT
j_call: TRBJ1-1
v_call: TRBV21-1
clone_size: once
d_call: NA

cdr3_aa: CASSLEGTGNNYGYTF
cdr3_nt: TGTGCCAGCAGCCTGGAAGGGACAGGGAATAACTATGGCTACACCTTC
j_call: TRBJ1-2
v_call: TRBV5-6
clone_size: NA
d_call: TRBD1

cdr3_aa: CASSHLMGDRGYYQETQYF
cdr3_nt: TGTGCCAGCAGCCACCTGATGGGGGACAGGGGGTACTACCAAGAGACCCAGTACTTC
j_call: TRBJ2-5
v_call: TRBV3-1/TRBV3-2
clone_size: NA
d_call: TRBD1

cdr3_aa: CASSSAGGSWANEQFF
cdr3_nt: TGTGCCAGCAGTTCCGCTGGGGGCAGTTGGGCCAATGAGCAGTTCTTC
j_call: TRBJ2-1
v_call: TRBV28
clone_size: NA
d_call: NA

cdr3_aa: CASATGTLSEAFF
cdr3_nt: TGTGCCAGCGCAACCGGGACATTAAGTGAAGCTTTCTTT
j_call: TRBJ1-1
v_call: TRBV27
clone_size: NA
d_call: NA

cdr3_aa: CASSLARQGEDTQYF
cdr3_nt: TGCGCCAGCAGCTTGGCCCGCCAGGGTGAAGATACGCAGTATTTT
j_call: TRBJ2-3
v_call: TRBV5-1
clone_size: NA
d_call: NA

cdr3_aa: CASRAGVTDTQYF
cdr3_nt: TGTGCCAGCCGAGCTGGAGTGACAGATACGCAGTATTTT
j_call: TRBJ2-3
v_call: TRBV2
clone_size: NA
d_call: NA

cdr3_aa: CASSLGAQETQYF
cdr3_nt: TGTGCCAGCAGCTTGGGGGCCCAAGAGACCCAGTACTTC
j_call: TRBJ2-5
v_call: TRBV5-6
clone_size: NA
d_call: NA